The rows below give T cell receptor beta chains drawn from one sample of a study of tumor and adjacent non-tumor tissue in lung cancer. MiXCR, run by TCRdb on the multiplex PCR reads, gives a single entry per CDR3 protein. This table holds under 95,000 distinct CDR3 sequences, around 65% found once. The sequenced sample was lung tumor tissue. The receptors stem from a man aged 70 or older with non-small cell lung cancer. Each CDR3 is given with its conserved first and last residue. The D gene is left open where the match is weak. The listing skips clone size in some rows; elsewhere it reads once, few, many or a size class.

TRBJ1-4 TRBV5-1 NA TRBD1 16 CASSLDQGAGIEKLFF TGCGCCAGCAGCTTAGACCAGGGGGCAGGGATTGAAAAACTGTTTTTT
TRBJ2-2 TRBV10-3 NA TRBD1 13 CDNSVTGGGELFF TGTGACAACAGCGTCACAGGGGGCGGGGAGCTGTTTTTT
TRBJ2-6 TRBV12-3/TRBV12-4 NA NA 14 CASSFTSGANVLTF TGTGCCAGCAGTTTTACTTCTGGGGCCAACGTCCTGACTTTC
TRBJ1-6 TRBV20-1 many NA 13 CSARVTGNSPLHF TGCAGTGCTAGGGTGACGGGCAATTCACCCCTCCACTTT
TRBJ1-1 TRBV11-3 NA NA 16 CASSRCVTNMNTEASF TGTGCCAGCAGCCGCTGCGTGACAAATATGAACACTGAAGCTTCCTTT
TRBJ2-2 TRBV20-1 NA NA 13 CSALDNDTGEPYF TGCAGTGCTCTCGATAATGATACCGGGGAGCCGTATTTT
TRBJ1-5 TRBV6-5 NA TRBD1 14 CDSSPDRANQSQHF TGTGACAGCAGCCCCGACAGGGCTAATCAGTCCCAGCATTTT
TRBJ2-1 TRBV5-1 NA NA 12 CASSFGAAEQFF TGCGCCAGCAGCTTTGGAGCTGCTGAGCAGTTCTTC
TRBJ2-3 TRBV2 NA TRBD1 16 CASSAPTGVRTDTQYF TGTGCCAGCAGTGCCCCGACAGGGGTCAGGACAGATACGCAGTATTTT
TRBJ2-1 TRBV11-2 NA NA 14 CASSLATLAYEQLF TGTGCCAGCAGCTTAGCGACCCTAGCGTATGAGCAGCTCTTC
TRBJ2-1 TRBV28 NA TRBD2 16 CASTSPAGEVYNEQFF TGTGCCAGCACTTCACCAGCGGGAGAGGTCTACAATGAGCAGTTCTTC
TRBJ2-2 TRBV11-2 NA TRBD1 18 CASSLYWTGLPNTGKLFF TGTGCCAGCAGCTTATACTGGACAGGGCTCCCGAACACCGGGAAGCTGTTTTTT
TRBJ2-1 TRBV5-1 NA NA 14 CATSSRGSYNEQFF TGCGCCACCTCATCGAGGGGCTCCTACAATGAGCAGTTCTTC
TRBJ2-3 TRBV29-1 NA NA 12 CSAVRISDTQYF TGCAGCGCTGTAAGGATATCAGATACGCAGTATTTT
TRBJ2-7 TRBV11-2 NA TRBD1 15 CTSSRTGGSEDEQYF TGTACCAGCAGCCGGACAGGGGGTTCTGAGGATGAGCAGTACTTC
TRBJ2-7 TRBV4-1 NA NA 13 CASNQVDSHEQYF TGCGCCAGCAACCAGGTTGACAGCCACGAGCAGTACTTC
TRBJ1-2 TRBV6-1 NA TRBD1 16 CASSRSGTGVNQGYTF TGTGCAAGCAGTCGGTCCGGGACAGGAGTTAACCAAGGCTACACCTTC
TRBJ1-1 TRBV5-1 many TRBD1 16 CASRRGQGKMVTEAFF TGCGCCAGCAGACGCGGACAGGGCAAAATGGTCACTGAAGCTTTCTTT
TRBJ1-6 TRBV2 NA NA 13 CASKTALNSPLHF TGTGCCAGCAAGACAGCCCTAAATTCACCCCTCCACTTT
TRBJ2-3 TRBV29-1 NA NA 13 CSAVLGNTGTQYF TGCAGCGCTGTGCTGGGAAACACAGGTACGCAGTATTTT
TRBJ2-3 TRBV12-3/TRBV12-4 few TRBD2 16 CASSWRLAGIIDTQYF TGTGCCAGCAGTTGGAGACTAGCGGGGATTATAGATACGCAGTATTTT
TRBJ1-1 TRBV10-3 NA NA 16 CAISEGGDLLNTEAFF TGTGCCATCAGTGAGGGGGGGGACCTGTTGAACACTGAAGCTTTCTTT
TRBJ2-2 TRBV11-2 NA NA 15 CTSSSGGGRAGELFF TGTACCAGCAGCTCAGGTGGGGGCAGGGCCGGGGAGCTGTTTTTT
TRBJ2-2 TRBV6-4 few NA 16 CASSDSRQPNTGELFF TGTGCCAGCAGTGACTCAAGACAGCCTAACACCGGGGAGCTGTTTTTT
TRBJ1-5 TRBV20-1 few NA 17 CSASYERAGGRRQPQHF TGCAGTGCCTCCTACGAACGTGCCGGGGGTCGAAGACAGCCCCAGCATTTT
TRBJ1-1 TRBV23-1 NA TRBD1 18 CASSQILGTGERNTEAFF TGCGCCAGCAGTCAGATTCTGGGGACAGGGGAGCGGAACACTGAAGCTTTCTTT
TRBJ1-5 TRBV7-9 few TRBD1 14 CASSSGQGIRPQHF TGTGCCAGCAGCTCGGGACAGGGGATAAGGCCCCAGCATTTT
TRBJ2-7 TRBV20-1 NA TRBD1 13 CSRSGTGPYKQYF TGCAGTCGATCCGGGACAGGGCCGTACAAGCAGTATTTC
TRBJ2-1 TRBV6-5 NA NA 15 CASTQRGVSYNEQFF TGTGCCAGCACCCAGAGGGGAGTATCCTACAATGAGCAGTTCTTC
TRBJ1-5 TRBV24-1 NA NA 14 CATSARANNQAQHF TGTGCCACCAGTGCCAGGGCCAACAATCAGGCCCAGCATTTT
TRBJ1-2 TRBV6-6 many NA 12 CASSYRSTGYTF TGTGCCAGCAGTTACAGGTCCACCGGCTACACCTTC
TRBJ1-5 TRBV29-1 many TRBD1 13 CSVGGTGDQPQHF TGCAGCGTTGGCGGGACAGGAGATCAGCCCCAGCATTTT
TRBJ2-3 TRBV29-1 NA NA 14 CSVAGTQNTDTQYF TGTAGCGTTGCCGGTACTCAGAACACAGATACGCAGTATTTT
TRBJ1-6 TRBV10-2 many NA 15 CASSEKGKNNSPLHF TGCGCCAGCAGTGAGAAGGGTAAAAATAATTCACCCCTCCACTTT
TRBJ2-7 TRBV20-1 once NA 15 CTAGSWGGFGYEQYF TGCACTGCAGGGTCTTGGGGGGGCTTCGGATACGAGCAGTACTTC
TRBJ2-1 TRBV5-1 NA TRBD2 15 CASRLGLAGVVEQFF TGCGCCAGCAGGTTGGGTCTAGCGGGGGTCGTAGAACAGTTCTTC
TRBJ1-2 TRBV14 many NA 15 CASSSARGWNYGYTF TGTGCCAGCAGCTCAGCCAGGGGCTGGAACTATGGCTACACCTTC
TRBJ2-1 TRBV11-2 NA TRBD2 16 CTSSLGGSGWYNEQFF TGTACCAGCAGCTTAGGAGGTAGCGGGTGGTACAATGAGCAGTTCTTC
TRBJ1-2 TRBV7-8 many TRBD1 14 CASSTSLGQGSYTF TGTGCCAGCAGCACTAGCCTCGGACAGGGAAGCTACACCTTC
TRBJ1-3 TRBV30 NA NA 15 CVWNWGGNAGNTTYF TGTGTCTGGAATTGGGGGGGAAATGCTGGAAACACCACATATTTT
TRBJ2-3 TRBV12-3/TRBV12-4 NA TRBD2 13 CVSKTSGADTQYF TGTGTCAGCAAAACTAGCGGCGCAGATACGCAGTATTTT
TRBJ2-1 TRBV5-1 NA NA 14 CASSLGEGLDEQFF TGCGCCAGCAGCTTGGGGGAAGGACTCGACGAGCAGTTCTTC
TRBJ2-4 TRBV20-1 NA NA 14 CSARTSGAKNIQYF TGCAGTGCTAGAACATCAGGGGCCAAAAACATTCAGTACTTC
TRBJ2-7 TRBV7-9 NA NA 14 CASSPLTSSYEQYF TGTGCCAGCAGCCCACTCACGAGCTCCTACGAGCAGTACTTC
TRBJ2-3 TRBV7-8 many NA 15 CASSLEGASTDTQYF TGTGCCAGCAGCTTAGAGGGAGCCAGCACAGATACGCAGTATTTT
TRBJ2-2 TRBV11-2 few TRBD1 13 CVSNPQGTGELLF TGTGTCAGCAATCCACAGGGGACCGGGGAGCTGTTATTT
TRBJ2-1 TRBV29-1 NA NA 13 CRAGAAGSNEQFF TGCAGGGCTGGGGCTGCAGGGAGCAATGAACAGTTCTTC
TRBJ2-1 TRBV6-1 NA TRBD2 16 CASSGRAGRVYNEQFF TGTGCCAGCAGTGGTCGAGCGGGGCGGGTCTACAATGAGCAGTTCTTC
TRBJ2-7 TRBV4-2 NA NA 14 CASSHPGGGREQHF TGTGCCAGCAGTCATCCTGGGGGGGGCCGCGAGCAGCACTTC
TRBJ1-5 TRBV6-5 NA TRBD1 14 CASSYSGGNKPQHF TGTGCCAGCAGTTACTCAGGGGGCAATAAGCCTCAGCATTTT
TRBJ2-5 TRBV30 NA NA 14 CACSVQSGRETQYF TGTGCCTGTAGTGTGCAGAGTGGCCGTGAGACCCAGTACTTC
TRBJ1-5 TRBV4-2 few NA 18 CASSQGRMQGMSNQPQRF TGCGCCAGCAGCCAAGGGAGGATGCAGGGGATGAGCAATCAGCCCCAGCGCTTT
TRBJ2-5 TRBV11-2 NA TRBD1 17 CASSSLGQGQRQETQYF TGTGCCAGCAGCTCGCTCGGACAGGGACAGCGGCAAGAGACCCAGTACTTC
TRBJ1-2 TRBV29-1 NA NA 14 CTDRTQMGAYGCTF NA
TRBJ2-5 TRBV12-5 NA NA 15 CASSRGRALQETQYF TGTGCCAGTAGCCGGGGGAGAGCACTACAAGAGACCCAGTACTTC
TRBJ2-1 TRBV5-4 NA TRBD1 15 CASNLAGQGSNKQFF TGTGCCAGCAACTTGGCGGGACAGGGGAGCAATAAGCAGTTCTTC